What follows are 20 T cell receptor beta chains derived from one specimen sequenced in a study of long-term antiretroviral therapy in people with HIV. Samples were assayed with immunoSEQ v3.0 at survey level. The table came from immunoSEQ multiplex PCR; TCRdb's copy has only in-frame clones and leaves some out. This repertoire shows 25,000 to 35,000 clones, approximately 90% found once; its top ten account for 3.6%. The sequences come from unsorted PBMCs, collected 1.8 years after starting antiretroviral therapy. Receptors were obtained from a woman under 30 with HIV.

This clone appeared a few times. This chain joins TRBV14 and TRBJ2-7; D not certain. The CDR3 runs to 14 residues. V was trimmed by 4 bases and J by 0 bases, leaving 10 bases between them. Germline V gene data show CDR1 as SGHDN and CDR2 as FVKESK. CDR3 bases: TGTGCCAGCAGCCCTGGTTTGAGCTCCTACGAGCAGTACTTC. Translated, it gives CASSPGLSSYEQYF.

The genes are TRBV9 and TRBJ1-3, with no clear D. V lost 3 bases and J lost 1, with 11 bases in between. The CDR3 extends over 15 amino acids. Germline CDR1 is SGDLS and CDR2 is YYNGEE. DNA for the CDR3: TGTGCCAGCAGCGCCCGCTTAGGGTCTGGAAACACCATATATTTT. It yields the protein CASSARLGSGNTIYF.

CDR3 bases: TGTGCCAGCAGCGCCGAAGCGCGGGAGGGTGACAATGAGCAGTTCTTC. Protein: CASSAEAREGDNEQFF. The chain uses TRBV7-3 and TRBJ2-1, with 9 bases matching TRBD2. Germline CDR1 SGHTA, CDR2 FQGTGA. The CDR3 has 16 residues. J gave up 5 bases and V 5 bases, and 10 bases lay outside the gene matches. Full variable domain (rest looked up from reference TRBV7-3 and TRBJ2-1): GAGVSQTPSNKVTEKGKYVELRCDPISGHTALYWYRQSLGQGPEFLIYFQGTGAADDSGLPNDRFFAVRPEGSVSTLKIQRTERGDSAVYLCASSAEAREGDNEQFFGPGTRLTVL.

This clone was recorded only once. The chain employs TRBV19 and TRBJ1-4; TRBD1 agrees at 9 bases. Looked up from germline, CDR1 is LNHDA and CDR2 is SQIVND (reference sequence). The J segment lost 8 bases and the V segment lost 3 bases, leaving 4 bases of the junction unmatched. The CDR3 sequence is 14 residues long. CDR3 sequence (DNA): TGTGCCAGTAGTATCACAGGGGGCGAGGAAAAACTGTTTTTT. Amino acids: CASSITGGEEKLFF.

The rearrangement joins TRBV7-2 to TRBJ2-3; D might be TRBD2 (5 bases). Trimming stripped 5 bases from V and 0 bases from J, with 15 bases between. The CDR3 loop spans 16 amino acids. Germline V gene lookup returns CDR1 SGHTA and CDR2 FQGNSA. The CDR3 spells CASSIQLVLSTDTQYF. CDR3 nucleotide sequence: TGTGCCAGCAGCATCCAACTAGTTCTAAGCACAGATACGCAGTATTTT.

The CDR3 loop is CASSQDWAGALTDTQYF. In DNA, the CDR3 is TGCGCCAGCAGCCAAGATTGGGCGGGAGCCCTCACAGATACGCAGTATTTT. The rearrangement uses TRBV4-1 and TRBJ2-3, with 7 bases fitting TRBD2. The CDR3 is 17 residues long. J was trimmed by 2 bases and V by 0 bases; bases with no gene match: 8. Per the germline V gene, CDR1 is MGHRA and CDR2 is YSYEKL.

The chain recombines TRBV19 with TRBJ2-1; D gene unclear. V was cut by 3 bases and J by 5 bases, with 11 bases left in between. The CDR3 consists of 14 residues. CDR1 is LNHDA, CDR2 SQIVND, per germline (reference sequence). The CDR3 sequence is CASSMRRVDNEQFF. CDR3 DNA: TGTGCCAGTAGTATGAGACGGGTGGACAATGAGCAGTTCTTC.

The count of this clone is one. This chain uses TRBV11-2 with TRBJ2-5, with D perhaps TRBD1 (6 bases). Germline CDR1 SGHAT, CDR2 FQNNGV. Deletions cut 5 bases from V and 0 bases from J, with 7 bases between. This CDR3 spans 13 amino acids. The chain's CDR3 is CASSQGHQETQYF. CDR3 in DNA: TGTGCCAGCAGCCAGGGGCACCAAGAGACCCAGTACTTC. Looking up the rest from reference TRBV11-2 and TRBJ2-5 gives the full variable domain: EAGVAQSPRYKIIEKRQSVAFWCNPISGHATLYWYQQILGQGPKLLIQFQNNGVVDDSQLPKDRFSAERLKGVDSTLKIQPAKLEDSAVYLCASSQGHQETQYFGPGTRLLVL.

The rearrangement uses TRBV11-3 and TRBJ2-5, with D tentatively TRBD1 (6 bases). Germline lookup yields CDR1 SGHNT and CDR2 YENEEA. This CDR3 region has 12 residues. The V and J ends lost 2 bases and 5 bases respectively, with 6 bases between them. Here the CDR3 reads CASSLRGETQYF. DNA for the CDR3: TGTGCCAGCAGCTTAAGGGGGGAGACCCAGTACTTC. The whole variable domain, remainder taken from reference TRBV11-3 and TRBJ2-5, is EAGVVQSPRYKIIEKKQPVAFWCNPISGHNTLYWYLQNLGQGPELLIRYENEEAVDDSQLPKDRFSAERLKGVDSTLKIQPAELGDSAVYLCASSLRGETQYFGPGTRLLVL.

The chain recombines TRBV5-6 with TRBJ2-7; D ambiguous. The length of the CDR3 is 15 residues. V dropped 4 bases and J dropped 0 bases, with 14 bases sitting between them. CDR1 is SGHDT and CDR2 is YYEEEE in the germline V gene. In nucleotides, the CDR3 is TGTGCCAGCAGCGAACTTTTGCCCCGCTCCTACGAGCAGTACTTC. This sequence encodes CASSELLPRSYEQYF. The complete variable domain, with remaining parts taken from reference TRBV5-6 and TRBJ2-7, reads DAGVTQSPTHLIKTRGQQVTLRCSPKSGHDTVSWYQQALGQGPQFIFQYYEEEERQRGNFPDRFSGHQFPNYSSELNVNALLLGDSALYLCASSELLPRSYEQYFGPGTRLTVT.

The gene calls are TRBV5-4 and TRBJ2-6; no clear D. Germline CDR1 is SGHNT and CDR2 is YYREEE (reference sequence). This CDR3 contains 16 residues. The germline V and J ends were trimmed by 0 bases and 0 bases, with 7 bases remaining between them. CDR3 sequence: CASSLVAASGANVLTF. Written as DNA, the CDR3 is TGTGCCAGCAGCTTGGTTGCAGCCTCTGGGGCCAACGTCCTGACTTTC.

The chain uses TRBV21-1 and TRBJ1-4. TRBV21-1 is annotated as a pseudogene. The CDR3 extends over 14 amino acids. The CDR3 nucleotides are TGTGCCAGCAGCACGGGTAGCACTAATGAAAAACTGTTTTTT. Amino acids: CASSTGSTNEKLFF.

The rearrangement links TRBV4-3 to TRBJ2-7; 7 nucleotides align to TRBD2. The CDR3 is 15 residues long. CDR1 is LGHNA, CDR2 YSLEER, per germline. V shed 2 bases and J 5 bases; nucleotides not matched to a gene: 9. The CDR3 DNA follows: TGCGCCAGCAGCCAACTCACTAGCGACATTGACGAGCAGTACTTC. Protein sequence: CASSQLTSDIDEQYF.

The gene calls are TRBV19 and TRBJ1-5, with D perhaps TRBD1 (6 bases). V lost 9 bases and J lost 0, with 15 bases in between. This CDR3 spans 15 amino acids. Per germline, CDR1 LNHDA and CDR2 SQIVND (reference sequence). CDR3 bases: TGTGCCAGCTCCGCCGGGACATCTAGCAATCAGCCCCAGCATTTT. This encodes CASSAGTSSNQPQHF.

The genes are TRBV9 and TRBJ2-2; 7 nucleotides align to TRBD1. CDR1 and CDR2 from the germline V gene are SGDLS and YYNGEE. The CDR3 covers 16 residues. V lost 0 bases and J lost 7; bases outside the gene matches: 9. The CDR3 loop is CASSVDGTVDHGELFF. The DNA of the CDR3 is TGTGCCAGCAGCGTAGATGGGACAGTTGATCACGGGGAGCTGTTTTTT.

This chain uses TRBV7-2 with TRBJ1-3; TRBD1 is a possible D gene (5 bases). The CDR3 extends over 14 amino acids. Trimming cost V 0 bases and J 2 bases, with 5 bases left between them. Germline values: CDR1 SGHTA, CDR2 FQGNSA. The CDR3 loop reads CASSLARAGNTIYF. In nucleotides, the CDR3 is TGTGCCAGCAGCTTAGCCAGGGCTGGAAACACCATATATTTT.

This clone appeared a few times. DNA of the CDR3: TGTGCCAGCAGCTCGCCTGGAAACACCATATATTTT. Amino acids: CASSSPGNTIYF. The chain has TRBV13 and TRBJ1-3, with D uncertain. The V gene's germline CDR1 is PRHDT and CDR2 FYEKMQ (reference sequence). V lost 4 bases and J lost 2, with 3 bases in between. The CDR3 runs to 12 residues.

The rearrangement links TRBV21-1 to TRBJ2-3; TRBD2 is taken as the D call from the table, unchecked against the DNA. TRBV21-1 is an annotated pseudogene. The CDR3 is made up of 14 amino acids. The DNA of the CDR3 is TGTGCCAGCAGCAAACCCGTTAGCGGGTCTACGCAGTATTTT. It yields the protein CASSKPVSGSTQYF.

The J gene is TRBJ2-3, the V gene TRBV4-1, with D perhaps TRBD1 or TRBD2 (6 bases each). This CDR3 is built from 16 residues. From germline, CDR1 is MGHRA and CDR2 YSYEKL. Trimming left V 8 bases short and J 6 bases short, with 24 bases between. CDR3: CASSNPSPGARDTQYF. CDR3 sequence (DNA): TGCGCCAGCTCCAACCCCTCCCCGGGGGCCAGGGATACGCAGTATTTT.

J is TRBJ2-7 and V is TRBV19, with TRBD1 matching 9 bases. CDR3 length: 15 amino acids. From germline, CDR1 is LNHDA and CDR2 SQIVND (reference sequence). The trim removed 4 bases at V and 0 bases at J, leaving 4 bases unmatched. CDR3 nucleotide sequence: TGTGCCAGTAGTACGGGGACAGGGAGCTCCTACGAGCAGTACTTC. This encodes CASSTGTGSSYEQYF.